This is a list of T cell receptor beta chains from one sample in a study of cytomegalovirus exposure and HLA in healthy donors. Libraries were prepared by immunoSEQ multiplex PCR; TCRdb keeps only in-frame clonotypes and omits some of them. The sample lists about 120,000 clones; 65% to 80% were seen once. The sequencing sample was made of PBMCs. The receptors derive from a woman aged 40 to 49 in good health and CMV-seropositive. Each CDR3 is given with its conserved first and last residue. The D gene is left open where the match is weak. A row's size may be missing; if present it is once, few, many or a size class.

abundance	v_gene	j_gene	d_gene	CDR3aa	CDR3nt
-	TRBV6-1	TRBJ1-4	-	CASSGQANERLFF	TGTGCCAGCAGTGGACAGGCTAATGAAAGACTGTTTTTT
-	TRBV6-5	TRBJ2-6	-	CATTRGGGANVLTF	TGTGCCACCACAAGGGGGGGTGGGGCCAACGTCCTGACTTTC
few	TRBV5-4	TRBJ2-7	-	CASSLAEGAYEQYF	TGTGCCAGCAGCTTGGCTGAAGGGGCCTACGAGCAGTACTTC
-	TRBV10-3	TRBJ2-1	-	CAISVALGETRGMGSYNEQFF	TGTGCCATCAGTGTCGCCCTGGGGGAGACTAGGGGTATGGGCTCCTACAATGAGCAGTTCTTC
-	TRBV19	TRBJ1-2	TRBD1	CASSVSRTGVGYTF	TGTGCCAGTAGTGTATCAAGGACAGGGGTGGGCTACACCTTC
once	TRBV5-1	TRBJ1-2	TRBD1	CASSLRAGTGGNYGYTF	TGCGCCAGCAGCTTGAGAGCGGGGACAGGGGGCAACTATGGCTACACCTTC
-	TRBV25-1	TRBJ1-6	-	CASSRGNSPLHF	TGTGCCAGCAGCAGGGGTAATTCACCCCTCCACTTT
-	TRBV5-1	TRBJ1-4	TRBD1	CASSPDRADEKLFF	TGCGCCAGCAGCCCTGACAGGGCAGATGAAAAACTGTTTTTT
few	TRBV19	TRBJ2-5	TRBD2	CASTPLAGGLETQYF	TGTGCCAGTACCCCACTAGCGGGGGGGCTGGAGACCCAGTACTTC
-	TRBV29-1	TRBJ2-1	TRBD2	CSVTPRGRRGNEQFF	TGCAGCGTGACCCCGCGGGGGAGGCGGGGGAATGAGCAGTTCTTC
-	TRBV6-1	TRBJ1-2	TRBD1	CATEGGFYGYTF	TGTGCCACCGAAGGGGGCTTCTATGGCTACACCTTC
-	TRBV7-9	TRBJ2-4	TRBD1	CASSSNSGGLLNIQYF	TGTGCCAGCAGCTCGAACTCAGGGGGCCTTTTAAACATTCAGTACTTC
-	TRBV11-2	TRBJ1-1	-	CASSLGGNTEAFF	TGTGCCAGCAGCTTAGGCGGGAACACTGAAGCTTTCTTT
once	TRBV25-1	TRBJ2-3	-	CASSVGFTQYF	TGTGCCAGCAGTGTCGGGTTTACGCAGTATTTT
-	TRBV6-6	TRBJ2-7	TRBD1	CASRLGAGTAYEQYF	TGTGCCAGCAGACTAGGGGCCGGGACAGCCTACGAGCAGTACTTC
-	TRBV7-3	TRBJ2-1	TRBD1	CASSSQGSGTGEQFF	TGTGCCAGCAGCTCACAAGGCAGCGGGACAGGGGAGCAGTTCTTC
-	TRBV7-9	TRBJ1-2	-	CASSPKNEDGYTF	TGTGCCAGCAGCCCCAAGAACGAGGATGGCTACACCTTC
-	TRBV5-1	TRBJ1-4	TRBD1	CASSLGDSTTNEKLFF	TGCGCCAGCAGCTTAGGGGACAGTACAACTAATGAAAAACTGTTTTTT
-	TRBV5-1	TRBJ2-5	-	CASSQEVQETQYF	TGCGCCAGCAGCCAGGAGGTCCAAGAGACCCAGTACTTC
-	TRBV29-1	TRBJ1-2	-	CSVVDSANYGYTF	TGCAGCGTTGTTGACAGTGCTAACTATGGCTACACCTTC
-	TRBV2	TRBJ1-2	TRBD1	CARTAGTDNPYGYTF	TGTGCCCGAACCGCAGGGACAGACAACCCCTATGGCTACACCTTC
few	TRBV6-1	TRBJ1-1	-	CASSEGGRNSEAFF	TGTGCCAGCAGTGAGGGGGGGCGCAACTCTGAAGCTTTCTTT
-	TRBV29-1	TRBJ2-3	TRBD1	CSAATSDRADTQYF	TGCAGCGCCGCCACCTCCGACAGGGCAGATACGCAGTATTTT
few	TRBV9	TRBJ2-3	TRBD2	CATSAGETDTQYF	TGTGCCACCTCAGCGGGGGAAACAGATACGCAGTATTTT
few	TRBV2	TRBJ2-3	-	CASSAVLSSVTDTQYF	TGTGCCAGCAGCGCCGTACTATCTTCCGTCACAGATACGCAGTATTTT
-	TRBV27	TRBJ2-1	TRBD2	CASRLAGGRNEQFF	TGTGCCAGCCGACTAGCGGGGGGGCGGAATGAGCAGTTCTTC
-	TRBV2	TRBJ1-6	-	CASDRGRVNSPLHF	TGTGCCAGCGACCGGGGGAGAGTTAATTCACCCCTCCACTTT
-	TRBV5-6	TRBJ1-1	-	CASSLASPYAGLDTEAFF	TGTGCCAGCAGCTTGGCCAGCCCCTATGCGGGCCTGGACACTGAAGCTTTCTTT
-	TRBV25-1	TRBJ1-1	-	CASSEFPSSTEAFF	TGTGCCAGCAGTGAATTCCCCTCGAGCACTGAAGCTTTCTTT
-	TRBV27	TRBJ2-6	TRBD1	CASSLRGQGPLGANVLTF	TGTGCCAGCAGTTTAAGAGGACAGGGGCCACTTGGGGCCAACGTCCTGACTTTC
-	TRBV7-9	TRBJ1-1	-	CASSPSGVRTEAFF	TGTGCCAGCAGCCCCTCGGGGGTTCGAACTGAAGCTTTCTTT
-	TRBV30	TRBJ2-7	-	CAWSVNKPYEQYF	TGTGCCTGGAGTGTGAACAAACCCTACGAGCAGTACTTC
-	TRBV5-1	TRBJ2-3	-	CASSFKGSFTDTQYF	TGCGCCAGCAGCTTTAAGGGGTCGTTCACAGATACGCAGTATTTT
few	TRBV21-1	TRBJ2-7	-	CASSRDNRSSEQYF	TGTGCCAGCAGCAGGGACAACAGGAGCTCCGAGCAGTACTTC
-	TRBV5-1	TRBJ2-5	TRBD2	CASSPRLLAGGEETQYF	TGCGCCAGCAGCCCGAGGCTTCTAGCGGGGGGGGAAGAGACCCAGTACTTC
-	TRBV5-6	TRBJ1-2	-	CASSPGRLGYGYTF	TGTGCCAGCAGTCCAGGGAGGCTTGGCTATGGCTACACCTTC
-	TRBV9	TRBJ2-3	-	CASSVRKDSYTDTQYF	TGTGCCAGCAGCGTACGGAAGGACAGTTACACTGATACGCAGTATTTT